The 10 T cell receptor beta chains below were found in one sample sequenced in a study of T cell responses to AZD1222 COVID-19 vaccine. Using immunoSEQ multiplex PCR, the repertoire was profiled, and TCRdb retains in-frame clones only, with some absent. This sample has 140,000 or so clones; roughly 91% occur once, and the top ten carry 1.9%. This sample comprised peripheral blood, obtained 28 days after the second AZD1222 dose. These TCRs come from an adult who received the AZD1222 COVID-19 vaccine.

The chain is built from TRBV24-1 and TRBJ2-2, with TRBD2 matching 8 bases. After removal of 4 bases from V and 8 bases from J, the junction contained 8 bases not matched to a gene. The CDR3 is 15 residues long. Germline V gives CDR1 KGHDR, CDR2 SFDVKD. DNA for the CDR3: TGTGCCACCAGTGACCCAACTAGCGGTGAGGGGGAGCTGTTTTTT. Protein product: CATSDPTSGEGELFF.

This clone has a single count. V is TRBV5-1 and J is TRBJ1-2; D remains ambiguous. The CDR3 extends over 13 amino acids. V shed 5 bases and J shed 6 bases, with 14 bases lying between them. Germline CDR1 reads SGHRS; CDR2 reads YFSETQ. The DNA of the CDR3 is TGCGCCAGCAGACTTAGACCCGTAGATGGCTACACCTTC. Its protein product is CASRLRPVDGYTF.

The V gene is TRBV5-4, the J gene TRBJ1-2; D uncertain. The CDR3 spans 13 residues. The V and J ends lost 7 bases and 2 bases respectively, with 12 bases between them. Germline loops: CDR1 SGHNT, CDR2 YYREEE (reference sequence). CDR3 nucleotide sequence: TGTGCCAGCCGGGGTCTGGGGAACTATGGCTACACCTTC. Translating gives CASRGLGNYGYTF.

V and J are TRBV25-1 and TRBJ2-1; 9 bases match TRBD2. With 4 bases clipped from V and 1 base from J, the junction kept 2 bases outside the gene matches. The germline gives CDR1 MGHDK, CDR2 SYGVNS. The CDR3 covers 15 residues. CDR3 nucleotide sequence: TGTGCCAGCAGTGCCCTAGCGGGATCCTACAATGAGCAGTTCTTC. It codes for CASSALAGSYNEQFF.

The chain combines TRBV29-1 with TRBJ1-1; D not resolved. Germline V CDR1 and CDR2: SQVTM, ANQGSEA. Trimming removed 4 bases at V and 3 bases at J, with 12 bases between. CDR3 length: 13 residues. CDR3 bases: TGCAGCGTTGGGTGGCGGCCGGACACTGAAGCTTTCTTT. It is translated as CSVGWRPDTEAFF.

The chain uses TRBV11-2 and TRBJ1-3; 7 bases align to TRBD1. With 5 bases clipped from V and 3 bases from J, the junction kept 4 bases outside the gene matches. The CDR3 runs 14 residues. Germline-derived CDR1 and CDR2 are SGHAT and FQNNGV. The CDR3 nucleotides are TGTGCCAGCAGCCCAGGGGGGTTTGGAAACACCATATATTTT. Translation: CASSPGGFGNTIYF.

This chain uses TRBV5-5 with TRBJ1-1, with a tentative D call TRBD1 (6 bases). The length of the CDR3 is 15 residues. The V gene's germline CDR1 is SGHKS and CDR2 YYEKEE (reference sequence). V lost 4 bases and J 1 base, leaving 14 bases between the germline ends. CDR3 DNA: TGTGCCAGCAGCCATACAGGGAGGGGGAACACTGAAGCTTTCTTT. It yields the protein CASSHTGRGNTEAFF.

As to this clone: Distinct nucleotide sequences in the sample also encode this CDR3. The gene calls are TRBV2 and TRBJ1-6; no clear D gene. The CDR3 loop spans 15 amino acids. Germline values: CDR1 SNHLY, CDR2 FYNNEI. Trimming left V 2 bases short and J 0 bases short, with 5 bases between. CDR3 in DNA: TGTGCCAGCAGTGAAAGAAGCTCCTATAATTCACCCCTCCACTTT. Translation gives CASSERSSYNSPLHF.

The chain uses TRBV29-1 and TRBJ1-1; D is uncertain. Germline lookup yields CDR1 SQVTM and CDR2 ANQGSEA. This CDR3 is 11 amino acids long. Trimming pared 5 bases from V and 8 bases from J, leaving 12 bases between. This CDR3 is CSVTPSGEAFF. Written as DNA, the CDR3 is TGCAGCGTTACCCCTTCGGGGGAAGCTTTCTTT.

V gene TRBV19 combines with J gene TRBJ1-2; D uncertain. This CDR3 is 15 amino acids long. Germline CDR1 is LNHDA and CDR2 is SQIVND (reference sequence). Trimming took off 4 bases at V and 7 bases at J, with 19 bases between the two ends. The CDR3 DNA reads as TGTGCCAGTAGTAAGTCCCAGGATTCGGAAGCTGGCTACACCTTC. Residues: CASSKSQDSEAGYTF.